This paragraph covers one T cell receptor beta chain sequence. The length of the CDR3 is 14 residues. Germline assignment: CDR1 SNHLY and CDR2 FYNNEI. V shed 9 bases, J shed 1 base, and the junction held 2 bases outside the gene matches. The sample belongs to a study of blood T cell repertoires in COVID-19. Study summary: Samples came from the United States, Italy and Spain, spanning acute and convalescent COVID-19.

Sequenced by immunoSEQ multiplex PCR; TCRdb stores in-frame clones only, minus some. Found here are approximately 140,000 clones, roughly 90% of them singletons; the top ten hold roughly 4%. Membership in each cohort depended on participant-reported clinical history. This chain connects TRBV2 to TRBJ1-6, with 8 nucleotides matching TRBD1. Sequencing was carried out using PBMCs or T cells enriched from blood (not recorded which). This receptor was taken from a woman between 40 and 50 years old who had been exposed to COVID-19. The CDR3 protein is CARTGESYNSPLHF. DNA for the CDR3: TGTGCCAGGACAGGGGAGTCCTATAATTCACCCCTCCACTTT.